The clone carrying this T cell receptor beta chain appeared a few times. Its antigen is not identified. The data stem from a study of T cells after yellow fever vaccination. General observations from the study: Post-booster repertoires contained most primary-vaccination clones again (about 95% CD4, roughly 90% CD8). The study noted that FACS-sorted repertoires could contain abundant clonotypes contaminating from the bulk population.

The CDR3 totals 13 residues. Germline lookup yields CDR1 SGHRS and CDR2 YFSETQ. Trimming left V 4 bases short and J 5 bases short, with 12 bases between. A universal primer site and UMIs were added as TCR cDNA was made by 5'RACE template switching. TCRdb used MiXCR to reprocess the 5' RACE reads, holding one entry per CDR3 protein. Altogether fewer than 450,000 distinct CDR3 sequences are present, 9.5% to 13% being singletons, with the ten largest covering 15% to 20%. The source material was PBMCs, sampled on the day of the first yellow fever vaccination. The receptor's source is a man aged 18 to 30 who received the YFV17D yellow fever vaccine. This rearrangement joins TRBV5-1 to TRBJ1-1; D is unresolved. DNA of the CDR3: TGCGCCAGCAGCCGAGATGCGAGGACTGAAGCTTTCTTT. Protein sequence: CASSRDARTEAFF. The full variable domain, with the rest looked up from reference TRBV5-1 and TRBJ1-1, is KAGVTQTPRYLIKTRGQQVTLSCSPISGHRSVSWYQQTPGQGLQFLFEYFSETQRNKGNFPGRFSGRQFSNSRSEMNVSTLELGDSALYLCASSRDARTEAFFGQGTRLTVV.